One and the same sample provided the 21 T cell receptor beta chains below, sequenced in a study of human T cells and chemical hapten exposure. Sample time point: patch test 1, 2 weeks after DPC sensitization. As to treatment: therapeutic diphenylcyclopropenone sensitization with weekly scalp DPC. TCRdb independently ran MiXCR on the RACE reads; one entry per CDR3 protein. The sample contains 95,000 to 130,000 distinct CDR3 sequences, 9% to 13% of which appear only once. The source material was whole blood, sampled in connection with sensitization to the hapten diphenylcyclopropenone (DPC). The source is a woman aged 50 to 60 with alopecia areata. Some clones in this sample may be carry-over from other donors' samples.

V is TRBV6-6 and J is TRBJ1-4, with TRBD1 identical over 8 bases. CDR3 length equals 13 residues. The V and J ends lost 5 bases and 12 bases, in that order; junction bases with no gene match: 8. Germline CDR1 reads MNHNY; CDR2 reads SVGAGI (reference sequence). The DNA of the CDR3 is TGTGCCAGCAGTAAGGACAGGGTTAAGGAACTGTTTTTT. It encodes CASSKDRVKELFF.

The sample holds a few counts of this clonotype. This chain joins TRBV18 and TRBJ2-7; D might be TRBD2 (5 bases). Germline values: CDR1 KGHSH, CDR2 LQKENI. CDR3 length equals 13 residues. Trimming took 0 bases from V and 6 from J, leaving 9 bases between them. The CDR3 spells CASSPPTGIEQYF. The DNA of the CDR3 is TGTGCCAGCTCACCACCTACGGGGATCGAGCAGTACTTC.

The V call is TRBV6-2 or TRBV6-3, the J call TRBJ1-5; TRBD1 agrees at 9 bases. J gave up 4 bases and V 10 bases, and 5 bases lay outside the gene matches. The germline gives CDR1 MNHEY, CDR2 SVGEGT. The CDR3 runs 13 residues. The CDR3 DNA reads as TGTGCCACCGCCGGGACAGGGAATCAGCCCCAGCATTTT. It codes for CATAGTGNQPQHF.

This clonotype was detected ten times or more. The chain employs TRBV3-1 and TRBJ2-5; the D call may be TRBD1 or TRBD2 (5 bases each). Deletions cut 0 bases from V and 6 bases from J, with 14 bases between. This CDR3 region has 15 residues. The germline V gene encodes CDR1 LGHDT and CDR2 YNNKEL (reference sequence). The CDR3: CASSQEVGDEKTQYF. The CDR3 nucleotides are TGTGCCAGCAGCCAAGAGGTGGGGGACGAAAAGACCCAGTACTTC.

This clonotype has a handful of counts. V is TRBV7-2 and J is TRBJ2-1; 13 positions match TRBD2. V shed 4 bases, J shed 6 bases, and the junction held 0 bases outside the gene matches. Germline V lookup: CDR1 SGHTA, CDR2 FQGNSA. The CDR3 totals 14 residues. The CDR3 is CASSWTSGGNEQFF. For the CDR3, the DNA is TGTGCCAGCAGCTGGACTAGCGGGGGCAATGAGCAGTTCTTC.

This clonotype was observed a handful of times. Here the CDR3 reads CASSSPPPGGGPDTQYF. CDR3 DNA: TGTGCCAGCAGTTCACCCCCACCTGGCGGGGGGCCAGATACGCAGTATTTT. This chain uses TRBV2 with TRBJ2-3; TRBD2 agrees at 8 bases. With V trimmed by 5 bases and J by 4 bases, 14 bases remained unmatched. CDR1 is SNHLY and CDR2 is FYNNEI in the germline V gene. The CDR3 totals 17 residues.

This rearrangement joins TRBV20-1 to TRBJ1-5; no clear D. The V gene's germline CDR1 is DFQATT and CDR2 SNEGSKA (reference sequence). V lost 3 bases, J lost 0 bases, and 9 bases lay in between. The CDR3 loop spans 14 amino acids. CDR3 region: CSASRGNSNQPQHF. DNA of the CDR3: TGCAGTGCTAGCCGGGGTAATAGCAATCAGCCCCAGCATTTT.

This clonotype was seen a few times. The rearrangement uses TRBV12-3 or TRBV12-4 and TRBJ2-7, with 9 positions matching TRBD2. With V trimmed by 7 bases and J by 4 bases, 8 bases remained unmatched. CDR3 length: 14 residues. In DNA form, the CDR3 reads TGTGCCAGCAACCCGGGACTAGCAGAATACGAGCAGTACTTC. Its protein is CASNPGLAEYEQYF.

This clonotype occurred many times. The CDR3 is CASSLRGPGTEAFF. Here the CDR3 DNA reads TGTGCCAGCAGTCTGAGGGGGCCTGGTACTGAAGCTTTCTTT. The chain is built from TRBV27 and TRBJ1-1; 7 bases fit TRBD1. The CDR3 extends over 14 amino acids. V dropped 5 bases and J dropped 5; count of bases not matched to a gene: 8. CDR1 MNHEY and CDR2 SMNVEV come from the germline V gene (reference sequence).

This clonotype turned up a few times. Written as DNA, the CDR3 is TGTGCCAGCAGTTTATCCTACCCCCTGACAGGGCCGAGATACGAGCAGTACTTC. Amino acid sequence: CASSLSYPLTGPRYEQYF. The rearrangement joins TRBV28 to TRBJ2-7; 7 nucleotides agree with TRBD1. V shed 1 base and J 4 bases; nucleotides not matched to a gene: 16. From germline, CDR1 is MDHEN and CDR2 SYDVKM. The CDR3 runs 18 residues.

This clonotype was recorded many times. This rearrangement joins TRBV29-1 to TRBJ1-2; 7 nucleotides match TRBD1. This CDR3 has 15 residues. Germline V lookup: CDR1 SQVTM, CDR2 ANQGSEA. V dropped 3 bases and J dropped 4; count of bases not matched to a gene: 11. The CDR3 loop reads CSVDIPRGSGYGYTF. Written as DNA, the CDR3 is TGCAGCGTTGATATTCCCAGGGGGTCTGGCTATGGCTACACCTTC. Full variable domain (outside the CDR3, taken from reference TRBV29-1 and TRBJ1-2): SAVISQKPSRDICQRGTSLTIQCQVDSQVTMMFWYRQQPGQSLTLIATANQGSEATYESGFVIDKFPISRPNLTFSTLTVSNMSPEDSSIYLCSVDIPRGSGYGYTFGSGTRLTVV.

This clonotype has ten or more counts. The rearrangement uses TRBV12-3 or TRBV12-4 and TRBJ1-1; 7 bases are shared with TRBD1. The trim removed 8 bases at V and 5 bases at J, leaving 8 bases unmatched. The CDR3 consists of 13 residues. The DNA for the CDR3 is TGTGCCAGCGGATATCAGGGGGGGACTGAAGCTTTCTTT. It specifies CASGYQGGTEAFF.

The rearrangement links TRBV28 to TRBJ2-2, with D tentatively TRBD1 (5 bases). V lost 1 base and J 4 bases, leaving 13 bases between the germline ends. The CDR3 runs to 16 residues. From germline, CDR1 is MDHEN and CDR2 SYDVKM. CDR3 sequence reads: CASSLLAGSGTGELFF. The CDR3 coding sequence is TGTGCCAGCAGTTTATTGGCAGGGTCGGGCACCGGGGAGCTGTTTTTT.

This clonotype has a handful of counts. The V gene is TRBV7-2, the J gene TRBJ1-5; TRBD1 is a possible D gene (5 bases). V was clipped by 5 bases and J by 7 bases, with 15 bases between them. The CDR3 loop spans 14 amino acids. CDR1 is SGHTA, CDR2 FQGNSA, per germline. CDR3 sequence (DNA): TGTGCCAGCAGCCTAGGGGACTTTGGGCAGCCCCAGCATTTT. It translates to CASSLGDFGQPQHF.

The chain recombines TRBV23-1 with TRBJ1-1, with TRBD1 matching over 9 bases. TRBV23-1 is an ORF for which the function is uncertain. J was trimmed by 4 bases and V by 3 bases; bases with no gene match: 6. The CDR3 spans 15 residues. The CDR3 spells CASSHLDRGGTEAFF. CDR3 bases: TGCGCCAGCAGTCACCTGGACAGGGGAGGCACTGAAGCTTTCTTT.

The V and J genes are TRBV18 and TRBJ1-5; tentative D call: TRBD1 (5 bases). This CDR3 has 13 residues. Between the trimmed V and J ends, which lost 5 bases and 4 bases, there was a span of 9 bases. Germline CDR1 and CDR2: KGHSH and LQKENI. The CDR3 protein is CASSKEGNQPQHF. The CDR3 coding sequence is TGTGCCAGCTCAAAAGAGGGGAATCAGCCCCAGCATTTT.

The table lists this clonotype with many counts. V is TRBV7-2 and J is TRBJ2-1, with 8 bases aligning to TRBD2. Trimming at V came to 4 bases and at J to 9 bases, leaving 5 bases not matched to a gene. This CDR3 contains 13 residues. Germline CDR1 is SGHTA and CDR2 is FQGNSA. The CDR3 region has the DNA TGTGCCAGCAGCTATGGGCGGGAGGCTGAGCAGTTCTTC. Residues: CASSYGREAEQFF. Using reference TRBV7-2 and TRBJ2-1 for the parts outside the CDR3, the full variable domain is GAGVSQSPSNKVTEKGKDVELRCDPISGHTALYWYRQSLGQGLEFLIYFQGNSAPDKSGLPSDRFSAERTGGSVSTLTIQRTQQEDSAVYLCASSYGREAEQFFGPGTRLTVL.

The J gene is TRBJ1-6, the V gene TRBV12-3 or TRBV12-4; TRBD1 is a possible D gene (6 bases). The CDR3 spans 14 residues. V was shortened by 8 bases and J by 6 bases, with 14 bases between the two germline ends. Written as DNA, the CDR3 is TGTGCCAGCGGTCGACAGGCGATTAATTCACCCCTCCACTTT. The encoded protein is CASGRQAINSPLHF.

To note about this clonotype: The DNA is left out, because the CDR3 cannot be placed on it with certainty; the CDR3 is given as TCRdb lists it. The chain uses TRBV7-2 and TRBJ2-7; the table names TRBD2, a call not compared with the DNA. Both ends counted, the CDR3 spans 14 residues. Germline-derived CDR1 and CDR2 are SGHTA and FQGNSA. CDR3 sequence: CASSFGPGSYEQYF.

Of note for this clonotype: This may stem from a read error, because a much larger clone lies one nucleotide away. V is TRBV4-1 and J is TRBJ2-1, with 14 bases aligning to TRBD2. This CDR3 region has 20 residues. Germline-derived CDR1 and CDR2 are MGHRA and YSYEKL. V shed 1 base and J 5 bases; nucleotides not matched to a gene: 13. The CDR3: CASSQAPTSGGDRVDNEQFF. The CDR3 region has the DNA TGCGCCAGCAGCCAAGCACCGACTAGCGGGGGGGATCGGGTCGACAATGAGCAGTTCTTC.

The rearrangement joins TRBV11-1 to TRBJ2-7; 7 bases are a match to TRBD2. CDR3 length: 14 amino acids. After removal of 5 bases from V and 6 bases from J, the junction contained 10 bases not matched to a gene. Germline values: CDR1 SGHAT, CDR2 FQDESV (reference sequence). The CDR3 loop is CASSPTGGLGEQYF. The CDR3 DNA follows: TGTGCCAGCAGCCCAACGGGAGGACTAGGCGAGCAGTACTTC.